A selection of T cell receptor beta chains follows, all from one sample in a study of blood T cell repertoires in COVID-19. Sequencing used immunoSEQ multiplex PCR; TCRdb keeps in-frame clones, though not all of them. The sample includes hundreds of thousands of clones, approximately 91% of them seen just once. Sequencing was carried out using PBMCs or T cells enriched from blood (not recorded which). The receptors derive from a woman in her thirties who had recovered from COVID-19. Each CDR3 is given with its conserved first and last residue. Each record gives: clone size, V gene, J gene, D gene, CDR3 DNA, CDR3 protein. D genes are given only for firm matches. Part of the rows lack a size; the others show once, few, many or a class for expanded clones.

>once|TRBV4-1|TRBJ2-3|TRBD2
TGCGCCAGCAGTGCGGGAGTAGTAGATACGCAGTATTTT
CASSAGVVDTQYF
>once|TRBV7-8|TRBJ2-7|TRBD2
TGTGCCAGCAGCACCTTGCGCAGGGGAAAGGTAGCGGGAGGGGGGCAGTACTTC
CASSTLRRGKVAGGGQYF
>.|TRBV7-2|TRBJ2-3|.
TGTGCCAGCAGCTTAGTGGCGGGTGCAGATACGCAGTATTTT
CASSLVAGADTQYF
>.|TRBV28|TRBJ1-2|TRBD1
TGTGCCAGCAGTCCCCGCCGGGACAGGGGGCCTGGCTACACCTTC
CASSPRRDRGPGYTF
>.|TRBV7-7|TRBJ2-3|TRBD2
TGTGCCAGCAGCCCTCAGCGGGAGGGCCACCCGACGTCGCAGTATTTT
CASSPQREGHPTSQYF
>.|TRBV28|TRBJ1-1|TRBD1
TGTGCCAGCAGTTTAAACAGGGGGCGCACTGAAGCTTTCTTT
CASSLNRGRTEAFF
>.|TRBV19|TRBJ2-3|TRBD1
TGTGCCAGTTGGGACAGGGCGGGGAGCACAGATACGCAGTATTTT
CASWDRAGSTDTQYF
>.|TRBV2|TRBJ2-7|.
TGTGCCAGCAGTGCCCCTAGCACCATGGTAGGGCAGTACTTC
CASSAPSTMVGQYF
>.|TRBV5-1|TRBJ2-7|.
TGCGCCAGCAGAGCCGGGACTTCAGTTTCCTACGAGCAGTACTTC
CASRAGTSVSYEQYF
>.|TRBV27|TRBJ2-5|TRBD2
TGTGCCAGCCGTCTCTTAGCGGGCCGCCAAGAGACCCAGTACTTC
CASRLLAGRQETQYF
>.|TRBV28|TRBJ2-3|.
TGTGCCAGCAGTTTATTTCGGGCAGGGGCCATCACAGATACGCAGTATTTT
CASSLFRAGAITDTQYF
>few|TRBV5-4|TRBJ2-7|TRBD2
TGTGCCAGCAGCTTTACTAGCGGGGGAAGCTCCTACGAGCAGTACTTC
CASSFTSGGSSYEQYF
>.|TRBV28|TRBJ1-2|.
TGTGCCAGCAGCCTTAACTCGGACAGCTACTATGGCTACACCTTC
CASSLNSDSYYGYTF
>few|TRBV5-1|TRBJ1-1|TRBD1
TGCGCCAGCAGCGCTGGGACAGGGCGGGACACTGAAGCTTTCTTT
CASSAGTGRDTEAFF
>.|TRBV27|TRBJ1-1|.
TGTGCCAGCAGTTTAGGAGAGAACACTGAAGCTTTCTTT
CASSLGENTEAFF
>few|TRBV28|TRBJ1-5|.
TGTGCCAGCAGTTTGGCGGGTGGAGGTAATCAGCCCCAGCATTTT
CASSLAGGGNQPQHF
>.|TRBV2|TRBJ1-5|.
TGTGCCAGCAGTGCTCGGCGGACAGATAATCAGCCCCAGCATTTT
CASSARRTDNQPQHF
>.|TRBV10-3|TRBJ2-1|TRBD2
TGTGCCATCAGAGCTGAAGGACTAGCGGGTCATAATGAGCAGTTCTTC
CAIRAEGLAGHNEQFF
>few|TRBV28|TRBJ1-2|.
TGTGCCAGCGTATCGGGACTGCGAAACTATGGCTACACCTTC
CASVSGLRNYGYTF
>.|TRBV11-3|TRBJ2-1|TRBD2
TGTGCCAGCAGCCCAACCCACCTAGCGGGGGGCTACAATGAGCAGTTCTTC
CASSPTHLAGGYNEQFF
>.|TRBV7-2|TRBJ2-4|.
TGTGCCAGCAGCTTAAGGGGGAGGGCCTATATCAAAAACATTCAGTACTTC
CASSLRGRAYIKNIQYF
>few|TRBV7-2|TRBJ1-1|.
TGTGCCAGCAGCGTCCTCAGGGGGAACACTGAAGCTTTCTTT
CASSVLRGNTEAFF
>.|TRBV2|TRBJ1-5|.
TGTGCCAGCACCCCCGGCAGGGCGGGCAATCAGCCCCAGCATTTT
CASTPGRAGNQPQHF
>.|TRBV12-3/TRBV12-4|TRBJ2-7|.
TGTGCCAGCAGTTTCAGGGCTAGCGAGCAGTACTTC
CASSFRASEQYF
>few|TRBV19|TRBJ1-3|TRBD1
TGTGCCAGTGAGGACAGGACCAGGTTTCGTGGAAACACCATATATTTT
CASEDRTRFRGNTIYF
>.|TRBV27|TRBJ1-5|.
TGTGCCAGCAGTTTACAACAGAGCGGGCAGCCCCAGCATTTT
CASSLQQSGQPQHF
>once|TRBV13|TRBJ1-4|.
TGTGCCAGCAGCCTCGGGGGTGCAACTAATGAAAAACTGTTTTTT
CASSLGGATNEKLFF
>.|TRBV5-1|TRBJ2-1|.
TGCGCCAGCAGTCTCACCGGGATGAATTTGAGGAATGAGCAGTTCTTC
CASSLTGMNLRNEQFF
>.|TRBV27|TRBJ2-1|TRBD2
TGTGCCAGCAGTTTATCTGCGGCTAGCGGGTTAGATGAGCAGTTCTTC
CASSLSAASGLDEQFF
>.|TRBV13|TRBJ1-2|.
TGTGCCAGCAGCTTAGGGACAGGTCTCGACTATGGCTACACCTTC
CASSLGTGLDYGYTF
>.|TRBV5-1|TRBJ1-2|TRBD1
TGCGCCAGCAGCTCGTCGACAGGGGGCAACTATGGCTACACCTTC
CASSSSTGGNYGYTF
>.|TRBV5-4|TRBJ2-3|.
TGTGCCAGCAGCTTGAAGAGGGAGCGGGCAGATACGCAGTATTTT
CASSLKRERADTQYF
>.|TRBV7-3|TRBJ1-1|TRBD1
TGTGCCAGCAGCTTAATAGGGGGCAACACTGAAGCTTTCTTT
CASSLIGGNTEAFF
>.|TRBV7-2|TRBJ1-6|.
TGTGCCAGCAGCTTAGAACGGGGTTTTGATTCACCCCTCCACTTT
CASSLERGFDSPLHF
>.|TRBV28|TRBJ1-2|TRBD1
TGTGCCAGCAGTCGTTCCGGGACAGGGAACTATGGCTACACCTTC
CASSRSGTGNYGYTF
>.|TRBV11-2|TRBJ2-2|.
TGTGCCAGCAGCTTAATGGCAGGGGCGGGGGAGCTGTTTTTT
CASSLMAGAGELFF
>.|TRBV11-3|TRBJ1-1|.
TGTGCCAGCAGCCCCCCGTTCGGCACTGAAGCTTTCTTT
CASSPPFGTEAFF
>.|TRBV19|TRBJ2-1|TRBD2
TGTGCCAGTAGTAGCGGGGGGGCCTCCTACAATGAGCAGTTCTTC
CASSSGGASYNEQFF
>.|TRBV3-1/TRBV3-2|TRBJ2-3|TRBD2
TGTGCCAGCAGCCAAACGGGAGGGACAGATACGCAGTATTTT
CASSQTGGTDTQYF
>.|TRBV9|TRBJ1-2|.
TGTGCCAGCAGCGCACAGCCCGGGCGGGCTAACTATGGCTACACCTTC
CASSAQPGRANYGYTF
>.|TRBV30|TRBJ2-7|TRBD2
TGTGCCTGGAGTGGGCGGGAGACCGTAAGCGAGCAGTACTTC
CAWSGRETVSEQYF
>.|TRBV5-4|TRBJ2-3|.
TGTGCCAGCAGCTTGGGACGCGGCAGTCCCACAGATACGCAGTATTTT
CASSLGRGSPTDTQYF
>.|TRBV28|TRBJ2-3|.
TGTGCCAGCAGTTCCAGGGGCACGCAGTATTTT
CASSSRGTQYF
>.|TRBV7-7|TRBJ2-1|.
TGTGCCAGCAGCCGCCAAGGCCAGGGGTTGATTGAGCAGTTCTTC
CASSRQGQGLIEQFF
>.|TRBV28|TRBJ1-3|.
TGTGCCACTTATGGGGGGAAGAGCTCTGGAAACACCATATATTTT
CATYGGKSSGNTIYF
>.|TRBV28|TRBJ2-3|TRBD1
TGTGCCAGCAGCTCCGGGACAGGGGGCACAGATACGCAGTATTTT
CASSSGTGGTDTQYF
>.|TRBV28|TRBJ2-3|TRBD2
TGTGCCAGCAGTTTATTCCTGGGGACTAGCGGACTCACAGATACGCAGTATTTT
CASSLFLGTSGLTDTQYF
>.|TRBV30|TRBJ1-3|TRBD1
TGTGCCTGGAGTGCGGACAGGGGATCTGTAAACACCATATATTTT
CAWSADRGSVNTIYF
>.|TRBV24-1|TRBJ1-2|.
TGTGCCACCCTCCGGGGGCTGAGGGGGGGACATGGCTACACCTTC
CATLRGLRGGHGYTF
>.|TRBV9|TRBJ1-2|.
TGTGCCAGCAGCGTAGGGAGCTATGGCTACACCTTC
CASSVGSYGYTF
>.|TRBV21-1|TRBJ2-2|.
TGTGCCCCTAGTCCGGGAGGATACGGGGAGCTGTTTTTT
CAPSPGGYGELFF
>.|TRBV28|TRBJ2-5|.
TGTGCCAGCAGGCTAGGTCGGCAAGAGACCCAGTACTTC
CASRLGRQETQYF
>.|TRBV29-1|TRBJ1-2|.
TGCAGCGTCGCGGGCCTCTATGGCTACACCTTC
CSVAGLYGYTF
>.|TRBV19|TRBJ1-1|.
TGTGCCAGTAGTATAACAGGAATGAACACTGAAGCTTTCTTT
CASSITGMNTEAFF